This T cell receptor beta chain was sequenced in a study of cytomegalovirus exposure and HLA in healthy donors (dated by TCRdb to the late 2010s). Some background on the complete study: An earlier analysis of several hundred of the donors reported around 280 Gb of sequence data and around 100 million unique TCR beta sequences obtained from roughly 180 million T cells. A later genetic analysis used genome-wide SNP genotypes for 398 of the 666 donors, treating that subset as a discovery cohort. Besides the first cohort of roughly 640 subjects, a separate validation cohort made up of 90 to 150 different subjects was used. Of the roughly 400 genotyped donors, approximately 80% fell in the genetic ancestry cluster associated with self-reported Caucasian donors. Rather than using new phenotypic data, the later analysis identified candidate immune exposures from TCR beta sequences and from how often those sequences occurred across donors. The aim of the study was to test whether cataloging public T cell receptors could identify signatures of past pathogen exposure. Both class I and class II loci were covered by HLA typing, at four-digit resolution. An earlier analysis of 587 of the donors used high-throughput TCR beta sequencing to judge whether each TCR beta V gene segment behaved as functional or pseudogenic. The number of typed donors differed by locus: roughly 620-630 for A, B, C, DRB1 and DQB1; about 520 for DQA1; approximately 600 for DPA1; and some 450 for DPB1. Donor age, sex, ethnicity and CMV serostatus were compiled alongside the repertoire data. Around 330 gigabases of sequencing data and 70 million to 95 million unique TCR sequences made up an early release that covered over 550 HLA-typed donors. High-throughput TCR immunosequencing, statistical association of individual TCRs with disease status, and machine learning were combined to predict cytomegalovirus infection status. Every discovery cohort repertoire had been produced on one sequencing platform. To study patterns of TCR occurrence, a later analysis re-analyzed previously published TCR beta repertoires from 700 or so donors and added high-resolution HLA genotyping. Roughly five DR-DQ haplotypes were handled as single units for association and clustering because linkage in the cohort was strong. The study profiled the T cell repertoires of hundreds of subjects by immunosequencing and related them to cytomegalovirus serostatus. Among some 400 genotyped donors of the cohort, an average of about 220,000 unique TCR beta nucleotide sequences was sequenced per donor, of which about 19% were non-productive. The research as a whole found: In vitro tests confirmed that a few of the cytomegalovirus-associated TCR beta chains recognize cytomegalovirus antigens. A total of about 180 TCR beta chains were listed by the study as associated with cytomegalovirus. A cluster of highly shared sequence variants was judged likely to be a technical artifact of the sequencing pipeline. V-gene and J-gene trimming of TCR beta chains was associated with a missense DCLRE1C variant in a later genetic analysis, and the association was replicated in an independent cohort. In an earlier analysis of fewer than 700 of the donors, most TCR beta V segments appeared in productive rearrangements about 87% or about 30% of the time, broadly matching IMGT annotations. The earlier analysis of around 600 of the donors excluded approximately 15 rarely observed V segments, including chromosome 9 orphons, because counts were too low. This cohort had only TCR beta chains sequenced, and the lack of alpha or paired-chain data limited which features could be detected. While some public TCRs were present in many individuals, most TCR sequences turned up only very rarely across donors. According to the authors, the approach could potentially be generalized to other disease states and immunological phenotypes. CMV serostatus was the only immune exposure information available for the cohort. Assigning TCR associations to individual alleles was difficult when HLA alleles, especially DR and DQ, strongly co-occurred. According to a later genetic analysis, donors in an Asian-associated ancestry cluster had fewer N-insertions in productive TCRs than the approximately 670-donor mean. In a later analysis, HLA-associated TCR beta chains were found to be more clonally expanded and to have lower generation probabilities than equally common non-associated chains. At a false discovery rate of 0.05, a later analysis linked some 18,000 TCR beta sequences to specific HLA alleles. The classifier was reported to diagnose cytomegalovirus status with high specificity and sensitivity in both the original and validation cohorts. Most CMV-associated TCR beta chains appeared to be HLA-restricted in a later analysis, and the HLA associations seemed to be driven largely by CMV exposure. A further reported finding was that TCR beta sequences accurately predicted the HLA-A and HLA-B alleles for most subjects in the first cohort. Linkage disequilibrium might explain the correlated functional status among segregating V segments, but an unknown experimental factor could not be ruled out. Because the 87-base-pair reads could not distinguish some IMGT-functional V segments, including TRBV6-2 and TRBV6-3, those segments were excluded. Because HLA typing was unavailable for some donors at each locus, only the typed subset was used in association tests. In a later analysis, the rate of TCR association differed among HLA loci, with DRB1 alleles having the most associated TCRs and HLA-C alleles having the fewest. Presence/absence analyses assumed roughly uniform sequencing depth across donors, an assumption that may not hold. A later analysis reported that several top co-occurrence clusters appeared linked to parvovirus B19, influenza, CMV and Epstein-Barr virus.

The cohort consisted of 600 or so healthy bone marrow donors. Cohort members were all nominally healthy when sampled, although unrecorded immune exposures were likely present. The donor was CMV seronegative and belonged to the group of over 300 seronegative cohort members. Each donor provided a peripheral blood sample, and peripheral blood mononuclear cells were used for TCR beta sequencing. Genomic DNA extraction from the blood cell samples was performed with the Qiagen DNeasy Blood Extraction Kit. This clone is a singleton in its sample. Its specific antigen is unknown. No clone much larger than this one lies a single base away; base qualities are absent. Receptor libraries were prepared by the immunoSEQ multiplex PCR assay. For the multiplex PCR, a mixture combining 60 forward primers for TCR Vbeta segments and 13 reverse primers for TCR Jbeta segments was used. The CDR3 region of rearranged TCR beta genes was amplified from genomic DNA by a multiplex PCR assay. The amplified TCR beta libraries were sequenced on the Illumina HiSeq System as 87-base-pair reads. The study's processing was this. A later analysis tallied some 79 million unique TCR beta chains across the roughly 610 repertoires, and some 10 million of those chains were shared by two or more donors. Raw reads were error-corrected and collapsed into unique sequences with a nearest-neighbor algorithm that merged closely related sequences to remove PCR and sequencing errors. To assign V, D and J gene segments, CDR3 sequences were aligned to IMGT reference sequences. Each retained sequence needed at least a six-nucleotide match to both a V gene segment and a J gene segment. Rearrangements were called productive when the CDR3 lacked stop codons and stayed in frame with V and J; all others were non-productive. CDR3 was defined by IMGT convention, running from the second conserved V-encoded cysteine to the conserved J-encoded phenylalanine. The earlier analysis of roughly 590 of the donors excluded any sequence lacking an unambiguous match to a single V gene segment. In an earlier analysis of roughly 500 of the donors, V segments were called functional above 56.7% productive rearrangements and were called segregating when the between-donor standard deviation exceeded 5%. To diagnose cytomegalovirus status from the catalog of TCR beta chain sequences, a statistical classification framework was built. In a later analysis, TCR nucleotide sequences were compared against IMGT/GENE-DB human TR gene sequences so that V and J genes could be assigned. Using the TCRdist pipeline, a later analysis assigned CDR3 sequences along with most-parsimonious VDJ recombination scenarios. A later analysis defined each TCR beta chain by its CDR3 amino acid sequence plus V-gene family, and excluded reads lacking a unique V-gene family. A later analysis removed several hundred highly shared, low-generation-probability nucleotide sequences to deal with suspected cross-contamination and a sequencing artifact. For each public chain, a later analysis derived a clonal expansion index from normalized ranks of inferred template counts within each repertoire. In a later analysis, generation probabilities were computed using a VDJ recombination model fitted to out-of-frame rearrangements, and the results were checked against IGoR. A later analysis scored TCR-TCR, TCR-HLA and TCR-CMV co-occurrence with hypergeometric tests, applying a repertoire-size bias correction to TCR pairs. False discovery rates were estimated in a later analysis by permuting HLA or CMV assignments 20 times. In a later analysis, co-occurring TCRs were grouped with DBSCAN, and TCRdist sequence similarity was added when clustering was performed within HLA-allele-positive subsets. Co-occurrence clustering excluded repertoires with fewer than 30,000 or more than 120,000 public chains, plus five with anomalous nucleotide sharing. TCRdb carries this immuneACCESS record with in-frame sequences only. Its versions omit some clonotypes, under half of them owing to an unresolved V gene in the studies checked, with the rest unexplained. That table supplies the V and J calls and clone size; D and trimming were determined from the DNA. Across this sample there are 98,000 or so clones, with roughly 75% seen only once. The ten most abundant clones make up more than 1.5% of the sample.

The CDR3 has 15 amino acids, counting the end cysteine and phenylalanine. Left in the record is the CDR3 DNA by itself, 45 bases read in frame from the first base. Relative to germline, V is missing 3 bases and J is missing 0 bases, with 1 base of the junction outside any gene match. CDR1 SEHNR and CDR2 FQNEAQ were looked up in the germline V gene (reference sequence). Sample: PBMCs. The rearranged chain carries TRBV7-9 and TRBJ1-4, with TRBD1 matching 7 junction bases. The sequence was obtained from a woman in her forties in good health and CMV-seronegative. The CDR3 sequence is CASSLQGATNEKLFF. The nucleotide sequence reads as follows: TGTGCCAGCAGCTTGCAGGGGGCAACTAATGAAAAACTGTTTTTT. The full variable domain, with segments outside the CDR3 supplied by the reference TRBV7-9 and TRBJ1-4 proteins, appears as DTGVSQNPRHKITKRGQNVTFRCDPISEHNRLYWYRQTLGQGPEFLTYFQNEAQLEKSRLLSDRFSAERPKGSFSTLEIQRTEQGDSAMYLCASSLQGATNEKLFFGSGTQLSVL.